This T cell receptor beta chain stems from a study of blood T cells in healthy people across ages. Overall study: About one barcoded beta molecule per two T cells was the capture yield of template switching. Notes on the study in general: Comparison with aged donors showed that long-lived donors had more naive CD4+ cells and higher diversity.

Sample-barcoded 5' priming and a J-beta primer mix drove a second PCR of about 7 to 12 cycles. TCRdb reprocessed the 5' RACE reads via MiXCR and lists one record per CDR3 protein. Of around 1,800,000 distinct CDR3 sequences listed, roughly two fifths are singletons. This CDR3 contains 16 residues. The V gene's germline CDR1 is SEHNR and CDR2 FQNEAQ (reference sequence). The V end lost 1 base, the J end lost 4 bases, and 15 bases lay between the germline ends. This clonotype turned up a few times. Its antigen is not identified. The chain joins TRBV7-9 to TRBJ2-3, with D possibly TRBD2 on 6 matching bases. The sample taken for sequencing was blood. This clonotype was sampled from a human donor in good health. As DNA, the CDR3 is TGTGCCAGCAGCTTAGGAGGGGCGGGGCACCCAGATACGCAGTATTTT. Its translation: CASSLGGAGHPDTQYF.